The subject of this entry is one TCR beta chain. Its antigen remains unidentified. No base-level quality is on record; no much larger clone is a single base apart. The data were taken from a study of brain T cells in children with intractable seizures (TCRdb year 2021). In terms of the full investigation: A NanoString immunology panel was first used to screen resected brain tissue from 50 to 65 pediatric epilepsy surgery cases for immune gene transcripts. Most of the 12 selected surgery cases also had pre-surgery blood sequenced, which left four cases with brain tissue only. What the work shows at the level of the full study, not this receptor alone: The patients' HCMV serostatus was not known, and viral specificity was inferred solely from CDR3 sequence similarity. Because sequencing depth was different between pre-surgery and post-surgery blood, clones absent from the pre-surgery sample may reflect undersampling.

The immunoSEQ assay was applied to genomic DNA to generate the TCR beta chain sequences. The published analysis was carried out like this. CDR3 sequences not starting with the conserved framework cysteine at position 104 were manually removed. Clonality was calculated as one minus the normalized Shannon's Diversity Index, with values ranging from 0 (maximal diversity) to 1 (oligoclonal). To check whether a given CDR3 had different frequencies in two samples, for example brain versus blood, chi-squared comparison-of-proportions tests were used. Public clonotypes were identified through searches of immuneACCESS, and similarity to known antiviral clonotypes was evaluated with the VDJdb browser. Imported from immuneACCESS, the table was reduced by TCRdb to in-frame sequences with V and J called. These copies leave out some clones; in studies compared against another copy, an unresolved V gene accounts for under half, and the cause of the remainder is not known. V and J calls and clone size are as listed in that table; D and trimming were resolved from the DNA. The sample has 110,000 or so clones on record, 85% to 95% of them singletons. Together, the top ten hold around 4.1% of the sample.

Read against the paper, the sample's time point label means: resected brain tissue, or blood drawn just prior to surgery. The surgery cases showing the highest brain T cell transcript signatures were chosen for TCR beta chain sequencing of brain tissue and, when available, of blood. Patients had been treated with at least one anti-epileptic drug before surgery. The TCR-sequenced patients were children whose drug-resistant epilepsy was caused by tuberous sclerosis complex, focal cortical dysplasia, Rasmussen encephalitis or hemimegalencephaly. Blood was drawn right before the epilepsy surgery. The Monarch genomic DNA purification kit was used to extract bulk genomic DNA from unsorted brain tissue and from whole blood. The CDR3, cysteine through phenylalanine, is 12 amino acids long. Only the CDR3 portion is preserved as DNA: 36 bases, with reading frame beginning at the first base. In the germline V gene, CDR1 corresponds to MNHEY and CDR2 to SVGEGT. V gives up 5 bases and J gives up 4 bases, and the segment between their germline ends measures 6 bases.

This sample comprised peripheral blood, obtained at surgery. The clonotype was recovered from a boy under two years old with hemimegalencephaly and intractable seizures. Here the chain combines TRBV6-2 or TRBV6-3 and TRBJ1-5; the D gene is unclear. CDR3 protein: CASSQRNQPQHF. The nucleotides read TGTGCCAGCAGTCAGCGAAATCAGCCCCAGCATTTT.